A selection of T cell receptor beta chains follows, all from one sample in a study of shared clonotypes between healthy human individuals. Data came from immunoSEQ multiplex PCR; TCRdb stores just in-frame clones and leaves some out. The data contain 400,000 to 600,000 clones, 75% to 80% of them singletons. The sample was PBMCs. The receptor source for this set is a woman aged 35 to 49 in good health. Some clones in this sample may be carry-over from other donors' samples. CDR3s include the opening cysteine and the closing phenylalanine or tryptophan. D genes are given only for firm matches. Some rows mark clone size as missing; the rest say once, few, many or name a class of expanded clone.

size | J | length | V | D | CDR3 | DNA
- | TRBJ2-2 | 14 | TRBV2 | - | CASSVRWDTGELFF | TGTGCCAGCAGTGTTAGGTGGGACACCGGGGAGCTGTTTTTT
- | TRBJ2-3 | 17 | TRBV29-1 | TRBD1 | CSVDLAGQGRLVDTQYF | TGCAGCGTTGACCTGGCGGGACAGGGGAGGTTAGTAGATACGCAGTATTTT
- | TRBJ2-1 | 15 | TRBV15 | TRBD2 | CATSRGGGSRDEQFF | TGTGCCACCAGCAGAGGGGGCGGGAGTCGGGATGAGCAGTTCTTC
- | TRBJ2-7 | 16 | TRBV5-6 | - | CASSFYGRASSYEQYF | TGTGCCAGCAGCTTTTACGGACGAGCATCCTCCTACGAGCAGTACTTC
- | TRBJ2-5 | 13 | TRBV7-2 | - | CASSPKAEETQYF | TGTGCCAGCAGCCCCAAAGCGGAAGAGACCCAGTACTTC
- | TRBJ1-1 | 13 | TRBV6-4 | TRBD1 | CASSRNRDSEAFF | TGTGCCAGCAGCCGAAACCGGGACAGTGAAGCTTTCTTT
- | TRBJ2-3 | 18 | TRBV7-8 | TRBD2 | CASRLTGLAGGREDTQYF | TGTGCCAGCCGCTTAACGGGACTAGCGGGAGGGCGAGAAGATACGCAGTATTTT
- | TRBJ1-3 | 12 | TRBV21-1 | - | CASKRGGNTIYF | TGTGCCAGCAAAAGGGGTGGAAACACCATATATTTT
- | TRBJ2-3 | 14 | TRBV5-1 | - | CASSSFLAEDTQYF | TGCGCCAGCAGCTCCTTCCTGGCTGAGGATACGCAGTATTTT
- | TRBJ2-5 | 14 | TRBV6-6 | - | CASSYVAEQETQYF | TGTGCCAGCAGTTACGTTGCGGAACAAGAGACCCAGTACTTC
- | TRBJ1-4 | 16 | TRBV7-2 | TRBD1 | CASSQGGDRANEKLFF | TGTGCCAGCAGCCAGGGGGGGGACAGGGCTAATGAAAAACTGTTTTTT
- | TRBJ2-7 | 15 | TRBV4-1 | TRBD2 | CASSFGTSGYYEQYF | TGCGCCAGCTCTTTCGGGACTAGCGGGTACTACGAGCAGTACTTC
- | TRBJ2-5 | 15 | TRBV19 | - | CASSITDSRVGTQYF | TGTGCCAGTAGTATAACAGATAGTCGAGTCGGGACCCAGTACTTC
- | TRBJ2-5 | 16 | TRBV15 | - | CATSSVTTGAQETQYF | TGTGCCACCAGCAGCGTTACGACAGGCGCACAAGAGACCCAGTACTTC
- | TRBJ2-5 | 16 | TRBV11-2 | TRBD1 | CASSSGQGAYWETQYF | TGTGCCAGCAGCTCCGGACAGGGGGCTTACTGGGAGACCCAGTACTTC
once | TRBJ2-7 | 13 | TRBV10-3 | - | CAIRERHDYEQYF | TGTGCCATCAGAGAAAGACATGACTACGAGCAGTACTTC
- | TRBJ2-3 | 17 | TRBV18 | TRBD2 | CASSPSASGRSTDTQYF | TGTGCCAGCTCACCATCGGCTAGCGGGAGGTCTACAGATACGCAGTATTTT
- | TRBJ2-3 | 15 | TRBV10-3 | TRBD1 | CAISSGQGNTDTQYF | TGTGCCATCAGCTCGGGACAGGGAAACACAGATACGCAGTATTTT
many | TRBJ1-1 | 13 | TRBV27 | - | CASSSTGNTEAFF | TGTGCCAGCAGTTCCACAGGGAACACTGAAGCTTTCTTT
few | TRBJ2-7 | 11 | TRBV29-1 | - | CSVLEGGEQYF | TGCAGCGTTCTAGAGGGCGGTGAGCAGTACTTC
few | TRBJ1-2 | 14 | TRBV6-6 | - | CASSDAGWVSGYTF | TGTGCCAGCAGCGACGCGGGATGGGTGAGTGGCTACACCTTC
- | TRBJ2-3 | 11 | TRBV7-9 | - | CASSSEDTQYF | TGTGCCAGCAGCTCGGAGGATACGCAGTATTTT
- | TRBJ2-1 | 14 | TRBV14 | - | CASSRAGTYNEQFF | TGTGCCAGCAGCCGGGCGGGAACCTACAATGAGCAGTTCTTC
- | TRBJ1-1 | 14 | TRBV7-3 | - | CASSPTGQNTEAFF | TGTGCCAGCAGCCCCACGGGGCAGAACACTGAAGCTTTCTTT
- | TRBJ2-1 | 14 | TRBV29-1 | TRBD2 | CSVDTIAGGLEQFF | TGCAGCGTTGATACTATTGCGGGAGGTCTTGAGCAGTTCTTC
- | TRBJ2-1 | 19 | TRBV10-2 | TRBD2 | CASSPLVSLAGAYYNEQFF | TGCGCCAGCAGTCCCCTAGTATCCTTAGCGGGAGCTTACTACAATGAGCAGTTCTTC
- | TRBJ2-3 | 12 | TRBV5-1 | - | CASALFRDTQYF | TGCGCCAGCGCCTTGTTCCGAGATACGCAGTATTTT
- | TRBJ2-3 | 16 | TRBV5-8 | TRBD2 | CASSFGLAGFTDTQYF | TGTGCCAGCAGCTTCGGACTAGCGGGATTCACAGATACGCAGTATTTT
- | TRBJ2-2 | 15 | TRBV19 | - | CASSTGPANTGELFF | TGTGCCAGTAGTACCGGCCCAGCAAACACCGGGGAGCTGTTTTTT
- | TRBJ2-7 | 14 | TRBV18 | - | CASSPGPPGYEQYF | TGTGCCAGCTCACCGGGCCCCCCAGGGTACGAGCAGTACTTC
- | TRBJ1-3 | 14 | TRBV7-8 | TRBD1 | CASSSTGAGNTIYF | TGTGCCAGCAGCTCGACAGGGGCTGGAAACACCATATATTTT
few | TRBJ2-7 | 14 | TRBV5-1 | - | CASSPDNLDYEQYF | TGCGCCAGCAGCCCCGACAACTTAGACTACGAGCAGTACTTC
- | TRBJ1-4 | 15 | TRBV6-1 | - | CASSDQGLNNEKLFF | TGTGCCAGCAGTGACCAGGGACTGAATAATGAAAAACTGTTTTTT